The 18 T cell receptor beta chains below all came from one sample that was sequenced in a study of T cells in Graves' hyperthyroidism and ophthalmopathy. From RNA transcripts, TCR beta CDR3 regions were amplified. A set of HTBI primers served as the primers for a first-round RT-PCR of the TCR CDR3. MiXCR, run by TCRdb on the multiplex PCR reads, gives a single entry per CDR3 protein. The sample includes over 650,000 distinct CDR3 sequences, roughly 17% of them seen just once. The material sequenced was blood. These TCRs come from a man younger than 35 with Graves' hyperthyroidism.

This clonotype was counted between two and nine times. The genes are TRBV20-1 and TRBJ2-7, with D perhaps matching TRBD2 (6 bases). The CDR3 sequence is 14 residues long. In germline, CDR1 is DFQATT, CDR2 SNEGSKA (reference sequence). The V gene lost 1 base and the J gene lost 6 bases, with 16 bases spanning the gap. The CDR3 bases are TGCAGTGCTAGAGTGGGCGAGCGGGCAACCGAGCAGTACTTC. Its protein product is CSARVGERATEQYF.

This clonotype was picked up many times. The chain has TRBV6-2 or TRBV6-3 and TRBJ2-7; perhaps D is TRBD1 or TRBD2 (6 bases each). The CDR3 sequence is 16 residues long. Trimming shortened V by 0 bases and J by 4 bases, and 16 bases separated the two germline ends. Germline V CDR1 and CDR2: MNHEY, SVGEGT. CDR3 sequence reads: CASSYSERGRRYEQYF. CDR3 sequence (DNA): TGTGCCAGCAGTTACTCTGAGAGGGGGAGGCGTTACGAGCAGTACTTC.

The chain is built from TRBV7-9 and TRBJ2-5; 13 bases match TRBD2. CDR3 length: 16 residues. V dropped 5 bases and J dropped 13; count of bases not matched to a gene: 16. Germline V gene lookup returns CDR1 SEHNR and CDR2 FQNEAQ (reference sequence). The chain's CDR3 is CASSASGTSGTKPPYF. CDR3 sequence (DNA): TGTGCCAGCAGCGCTAGTGGGACTAGCGGGACGAAACCCCCGTACTTC.

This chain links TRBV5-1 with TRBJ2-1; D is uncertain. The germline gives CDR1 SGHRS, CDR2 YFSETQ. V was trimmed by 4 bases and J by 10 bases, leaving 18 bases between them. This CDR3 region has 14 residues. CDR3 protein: CASSANPLLGEQFF. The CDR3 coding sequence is TGCGCCAGCAGCGCGAACCCCCTCCTTGGGGAGCAGTTCTTC.

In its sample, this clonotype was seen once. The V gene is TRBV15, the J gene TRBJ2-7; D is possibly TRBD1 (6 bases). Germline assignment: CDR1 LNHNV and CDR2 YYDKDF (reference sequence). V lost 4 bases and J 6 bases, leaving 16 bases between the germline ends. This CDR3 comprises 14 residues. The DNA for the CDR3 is TGTGCCACCAGCAACTATAAACAGGGATCCGAGCAGTACTTC. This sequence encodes CATSNYKQGSEQYF.

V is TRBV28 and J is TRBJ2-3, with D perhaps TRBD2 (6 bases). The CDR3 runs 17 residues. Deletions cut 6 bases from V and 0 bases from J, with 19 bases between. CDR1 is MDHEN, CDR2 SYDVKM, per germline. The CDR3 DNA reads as TGTGCCAGCAGCCCTAATCTTAGCGGAGGGAGCACAGATACGCAGTATTTT. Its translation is CASSPNLSGGSTDTQYF.

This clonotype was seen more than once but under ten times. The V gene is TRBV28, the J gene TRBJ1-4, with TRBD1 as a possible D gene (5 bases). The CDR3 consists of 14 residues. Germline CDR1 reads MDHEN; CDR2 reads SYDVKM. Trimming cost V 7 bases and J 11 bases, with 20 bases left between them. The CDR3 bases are TGTGCCAGCATCGGGGGTACCCAAATGAGGAAACTGTTTTTT. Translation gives CASIGGTQMRKLFF.

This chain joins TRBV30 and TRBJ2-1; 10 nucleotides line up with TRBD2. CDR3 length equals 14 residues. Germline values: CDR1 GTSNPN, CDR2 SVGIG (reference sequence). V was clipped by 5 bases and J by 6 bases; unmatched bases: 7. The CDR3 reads CAWSPGLATNEQFF. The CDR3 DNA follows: TGTGCCTGGTCCCCGGGACTAGCGACCAATGAGCAGTTCTTC.

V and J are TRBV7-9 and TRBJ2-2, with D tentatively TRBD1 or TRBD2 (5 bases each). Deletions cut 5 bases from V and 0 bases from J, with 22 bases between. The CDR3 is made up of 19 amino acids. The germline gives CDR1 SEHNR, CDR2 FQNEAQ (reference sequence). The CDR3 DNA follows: TGTGCCAGCAGCCCGTACCGAGGGTTCATGGGGCCGAACACCGGGGAGCTGTTTTTT. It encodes CASSPYRGFMGPNTGELFF.

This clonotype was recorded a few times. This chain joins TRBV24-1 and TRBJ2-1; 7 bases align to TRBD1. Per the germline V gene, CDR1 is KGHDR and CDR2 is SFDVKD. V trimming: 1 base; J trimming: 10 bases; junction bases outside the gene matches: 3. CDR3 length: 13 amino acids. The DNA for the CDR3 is TGTGCCACCAGTGATTTCGGGACAGACGAGCAGTTCTTC. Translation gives CATSDFGTDEQFF.

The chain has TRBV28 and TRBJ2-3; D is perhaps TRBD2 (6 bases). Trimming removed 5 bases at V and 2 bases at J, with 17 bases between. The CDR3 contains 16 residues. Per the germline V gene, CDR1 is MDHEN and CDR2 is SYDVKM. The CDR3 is CASSRPGVRATDTQYF. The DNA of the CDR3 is TGTGCCAGCAGTCGACCGGGGGTAAGGGCCACAGATACGCAGTATTTT. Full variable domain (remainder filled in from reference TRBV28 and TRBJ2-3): DVKVTQSSRYLVKRTGEKVFLECVQDMDHENMFWYRQDPGLGLRLIYFSYDVKMKEKGDIPEGYSVSREKKERFSLILESASTNQTSMYLCASSRPGVRATDTQYFGPGTRLTVL.

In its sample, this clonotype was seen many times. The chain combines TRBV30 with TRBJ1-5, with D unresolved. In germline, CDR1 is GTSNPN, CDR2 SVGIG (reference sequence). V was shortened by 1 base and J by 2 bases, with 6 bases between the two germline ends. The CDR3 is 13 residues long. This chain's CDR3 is CAWSAHGNQPQHF. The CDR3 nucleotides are TGTGCCTGGAGTGCACACGGCAATCAGCCCCAGCATTTT.

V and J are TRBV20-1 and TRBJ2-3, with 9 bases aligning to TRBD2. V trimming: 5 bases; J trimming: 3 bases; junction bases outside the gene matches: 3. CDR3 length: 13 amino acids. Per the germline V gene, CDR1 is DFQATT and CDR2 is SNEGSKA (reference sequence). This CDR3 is CSALTSGTDTQYF. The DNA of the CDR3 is TGCAGTGCTCTTACTAGCGGGACAGATACGCAGTATTTT.

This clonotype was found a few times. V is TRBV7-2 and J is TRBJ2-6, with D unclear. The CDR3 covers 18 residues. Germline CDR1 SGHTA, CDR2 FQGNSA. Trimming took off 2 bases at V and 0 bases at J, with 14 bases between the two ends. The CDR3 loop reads CASSLSQIGSSGANVLTF. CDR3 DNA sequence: TGTGCCAGCAGCTTATCCCAAATCGGTAGCTCTGGGGCCAACGTCCTGACTTTC.

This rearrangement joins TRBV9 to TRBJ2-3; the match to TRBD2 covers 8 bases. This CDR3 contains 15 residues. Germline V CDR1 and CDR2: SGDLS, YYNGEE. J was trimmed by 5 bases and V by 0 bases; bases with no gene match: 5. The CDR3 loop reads CASSVVAGRGDTQYF. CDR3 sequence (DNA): TGTGCCAGCAGCGTAGTAGCGGGGCGGGGAGATACGCAGTATTTT.

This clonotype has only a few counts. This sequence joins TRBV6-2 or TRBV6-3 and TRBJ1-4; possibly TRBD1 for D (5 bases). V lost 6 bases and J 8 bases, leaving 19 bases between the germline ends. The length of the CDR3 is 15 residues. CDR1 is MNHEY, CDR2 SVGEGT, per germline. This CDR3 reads CASSWGGFLGEKLFF. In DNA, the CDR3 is TGTGCCAGCAGCTGGGGGGGATTCCTTGGCGAAAAACTGTTTTTT.

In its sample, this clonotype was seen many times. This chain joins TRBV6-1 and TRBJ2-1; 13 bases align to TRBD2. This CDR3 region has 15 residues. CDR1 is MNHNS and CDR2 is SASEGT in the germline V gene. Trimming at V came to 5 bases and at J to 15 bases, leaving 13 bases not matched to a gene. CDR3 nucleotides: TGTGCCAGCAGTCAGGCCGGGACTAGCGGGATCGGGCGGTTCTTC. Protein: CASSQAGTSGIGRFF.

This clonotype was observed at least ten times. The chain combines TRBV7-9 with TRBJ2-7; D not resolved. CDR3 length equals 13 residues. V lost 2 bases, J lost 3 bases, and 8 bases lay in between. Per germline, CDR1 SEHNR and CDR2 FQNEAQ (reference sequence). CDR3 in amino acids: CASSLRLNYEQYF. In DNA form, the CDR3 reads TGTGCCAGCAGCTTAAGACTGAACTACGAGCAGTACTTC.